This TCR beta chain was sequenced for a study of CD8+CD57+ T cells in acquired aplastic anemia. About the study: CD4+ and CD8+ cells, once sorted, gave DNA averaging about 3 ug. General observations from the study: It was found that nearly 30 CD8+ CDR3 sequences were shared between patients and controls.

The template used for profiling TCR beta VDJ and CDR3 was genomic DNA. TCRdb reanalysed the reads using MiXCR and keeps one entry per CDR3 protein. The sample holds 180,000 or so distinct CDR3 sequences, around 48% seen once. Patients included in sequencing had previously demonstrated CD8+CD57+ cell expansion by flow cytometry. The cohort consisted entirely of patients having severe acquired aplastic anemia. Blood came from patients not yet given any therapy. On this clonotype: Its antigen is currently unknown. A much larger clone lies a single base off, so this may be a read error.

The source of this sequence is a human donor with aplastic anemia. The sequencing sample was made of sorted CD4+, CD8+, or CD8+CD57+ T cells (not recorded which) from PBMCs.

This chain's CDR3 is CASRRQGGVGQKGHGYAF. The CDR3 nucleotides read TGTGCCAGCAGACGACAGGGGGGGGTCGGACAAAAGGGACATGGCTACGCCTTC. The chain is built from TRBV6-1 and TRBJ1-2; 9 bases match TRBD1. CDR1 is MNHNS, CDR2 SASEGT, per germline. This CDR3 has 18 amino acids.